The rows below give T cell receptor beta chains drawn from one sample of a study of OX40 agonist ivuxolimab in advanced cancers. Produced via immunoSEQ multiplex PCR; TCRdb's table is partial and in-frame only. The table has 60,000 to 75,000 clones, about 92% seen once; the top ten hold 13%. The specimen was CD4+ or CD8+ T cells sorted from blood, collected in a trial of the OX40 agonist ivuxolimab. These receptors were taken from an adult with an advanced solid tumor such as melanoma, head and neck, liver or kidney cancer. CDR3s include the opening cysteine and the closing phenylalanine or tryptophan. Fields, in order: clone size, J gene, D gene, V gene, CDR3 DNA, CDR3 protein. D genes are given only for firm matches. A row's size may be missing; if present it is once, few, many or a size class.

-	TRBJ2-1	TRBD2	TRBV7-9	TGTGCCAGCAGCCCCCCAGTGGCGGGAGATGGGGGTTCCTACAATGAGCAGTTCTTC	CASSPPVAGDGGSYNEQFF
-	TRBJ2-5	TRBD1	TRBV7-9	TGTGCCAGCAGCCCCAGGACAGGGGCCGGGGAGACCCAGTACTTC	CASSPRTGAGETQYF
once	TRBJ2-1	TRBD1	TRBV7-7	TGTGCCAGCAGCATGGACAGGGGCCATGAGCAGTTCTTC	CASSMDRGHEQFF
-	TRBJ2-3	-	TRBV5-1	TGCGCCAGCAGCTCTCCAGACAGGTCAGATACGCAGTATTTT	CASSSPDRSDTQYF
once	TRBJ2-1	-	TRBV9	TGTGCCAGCAGCGTAGCAGGGGGGGGTTACAATGAGCAGTTCTTC	CASSVAGGGYNEQFF
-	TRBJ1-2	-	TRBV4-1	TGCGCCAGCAAGGGAGCTAACTATGGCTACACCTTC	CASKGANYGYTF
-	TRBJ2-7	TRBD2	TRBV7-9	TGTGCCAGCAGCTTACTAGCGGGAGGGAAAATATACGAGCAGTACTTC	CASSLLAGGKIYEQYF
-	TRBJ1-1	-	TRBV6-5	TGTGCCAGCAGTCCAGGGGCGGGAGCTTTCTTT	CASSPGAGAFF
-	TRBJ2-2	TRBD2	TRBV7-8	TGTGCCAGCAGCCCGATACTAGCGGGAGGGCCGAACACCGGGGAGCTGTTTTTT	CASSPILAGGPNTGELFF
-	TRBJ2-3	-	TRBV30	TGTGCCTGGAGTGTAGATGGGGGAGATACGCAGTATTTT	CAWSVDGGDTQYF
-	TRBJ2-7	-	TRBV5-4	TGTGCCAGCAGCTCGGACTACGAGCAGTACTTC	CASSSDYEQYF
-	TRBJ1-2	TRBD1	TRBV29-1	TGCAGCGTCCATACCCTGGACAGGGGACCCGATGGCTACACCTTC	CSVHTLDRGPDGYTF
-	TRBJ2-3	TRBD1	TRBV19	TGTGCCAGTAGTAATCTAGGACAGGGGGTAGCAGATACGCAGTATTTT	CASSNLGQGVADTQYF
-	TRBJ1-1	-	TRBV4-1	TGCGCCAGCAGCCAGGACCCGACAGGGAACACTGAAGCTTTCTTT	CASSQDPTGNTEAFF
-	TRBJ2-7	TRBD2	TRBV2	TGTGCCAGCAGTGAGGGGCGGGGGAGCTTCTACGAGCAGTACTTC	CASSEGRGSFYEQYF
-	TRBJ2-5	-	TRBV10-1	TGCGCCGTCAAGTGGGAAGAGACCCAGTACTTC	CAVKWEETQYF
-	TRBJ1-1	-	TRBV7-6	TGTGCCAGCAGCTCACGGGGCTGGACTGAAGCTTTCTTT	CASSSRGWTEAFF
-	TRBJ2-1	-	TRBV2	TGTGCCAGCAGACAGGACAATGAGCAGTTCTTC	CASRQDNEQFF
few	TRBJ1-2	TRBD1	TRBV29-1	TGCAGCGTTGAAGCCGGGACAGGGGAGAACTATGGCTACACCTTC	CSVEAGTGENYGYTF
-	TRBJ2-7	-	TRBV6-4	TGTGCCAGCAGCCCTTATGGGGGCTACGAGCAGTACTTC	CASSPYGGYEQYF
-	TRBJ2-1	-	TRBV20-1	TGCAGTGCTAGAGATTACAATGAGCAGTTCTTC	CSARDYNEQFF
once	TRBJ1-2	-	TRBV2	TGTGCCAGCAGTCAATCAGAAAACTATGGCTACACCTTC	CASSQSENYGYTF
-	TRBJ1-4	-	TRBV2	TGTGCCAGCAGCGCAGCTGATGGGGGTTTGGGGGAAAAACTGTTTTTT	CASSAADGGLGEKLFF
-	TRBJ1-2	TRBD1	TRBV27	TGTGCCAGCAGTTTACAGGGGGACTATGGCTACACCTTC	CASSLQGDYGYTF
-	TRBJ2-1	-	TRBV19	TGTGCCAGTAGTATGTATGGTAGGGGGGCCTACAATGAGCAGTTCTTC	CASSMYGRGAYNEQFF
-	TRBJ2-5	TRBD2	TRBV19	TGTGCCAGTAGCGAACTAGCGGGGGGACAAGAGACCCAGTACTTC	CASSELAGGQETQYF
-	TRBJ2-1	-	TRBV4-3	TGCGCCAGCAGCGTCCGGAACGCGGCTTACAATGAGCAGTTCTTC	CASSVRNAAYNEQFF
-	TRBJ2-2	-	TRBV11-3	TGTGCCAGCAGCTTAAATCCCGGGGAGCTGTTTTTT	CASSLNPGELFF
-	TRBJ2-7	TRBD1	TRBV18	TGTGCCAGCTCAACCGGGACAGGCCTACCCTCCTACGAGCAGTACTTC	CASSTGTGLPSYEQYF
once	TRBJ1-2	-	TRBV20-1	TGCAGTGTCAGGGACTATGGCTACACCTTC	CSVRDYGYTF
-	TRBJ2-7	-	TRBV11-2	TGTGCCAGCAGCTTACCCCTCGGGACTCACTACGAGCAGTACTTC	CASSLPLGTHYEQYF
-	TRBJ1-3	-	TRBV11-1	TGTGCCAGCAGCGGTCTGACAGTTACTGGAAACACCATATATTTT	CASSGLTVTGNTIYF
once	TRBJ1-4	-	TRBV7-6	TGTGCCAGCAGCCCCGGGCCCGGGATAGCTAATGAAAAACTGTTTTTT	CASSPGPGIANEKLFF
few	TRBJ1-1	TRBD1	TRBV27	TGTGCCAGCAGTTACCGGACAGGCTTGAACACTGAAGCTTTCTTT	CASSYRTGLNTEAFF
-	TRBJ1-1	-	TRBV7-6	TGTGCCAGCAGCTTAGGGGGGTCGAACACTGAAGCTTTCTTT	CASSLGGSNTEAFF
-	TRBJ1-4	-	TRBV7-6	TGTGCCAGCAGCTCTGCAACTAATGAAAAACTGTTTTTT	CASSSATNEKLFF
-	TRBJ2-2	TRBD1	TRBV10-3	TGTGCCATCAGTGCTAGACAGGGAATCGGGGAGCTGTTTTTT	CAISARQGIGELFF
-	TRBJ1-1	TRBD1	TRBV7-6	TGTGCCAGCAGCTTAGTGGAGGGGGCGTCGAACACTGAAGCTTTCTTT	CASSLVEGASNTEAFF
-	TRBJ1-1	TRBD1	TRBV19	TGTGCCAGTAGTATGGCAGGGGGCGGTTTAACTGAAGCTTTCTTT	CASSMAGGGLTEAFF
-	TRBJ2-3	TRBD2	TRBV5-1	TGCGCCAGCAGCCCTACACTAGCGGGGGCTAATACGCAGTATTTT	CASSPTLAGANTQYF
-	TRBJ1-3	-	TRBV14	TGTGCCAGCAGCCAAGATTGGGGCGCGTCGGGAAACACCATATATTTT	CASSQDWGASGNTIYF
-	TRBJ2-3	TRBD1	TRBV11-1	TGTGCCAGCAGCTTCGGACAGGGCGCCGATACGCAGTATTTT	CASSFGQGADTQYF
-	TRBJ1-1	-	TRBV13	TGTGCCAGCAGCTTTTGGATGAACACTGAAGCTTTCTTT	CASSFWMNTEAFF
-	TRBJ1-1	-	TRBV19	TGTGCCAGTAGTATCAGGGGCGACCTGAACACTGAAGCTTTCTTT	CASSIRGDLNTEAFF
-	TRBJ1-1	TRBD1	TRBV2	TGTGCCAGCAGGGGGGGGGACAGCGTTGAAGCTTTCTTT	CASRGGDSVEAFF
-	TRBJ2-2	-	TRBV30	TGTGCCTGGAAAGACATTCGGGGTGACACCGGGGAGCTGTTTTTT	CAWKDIRGDTGELFF
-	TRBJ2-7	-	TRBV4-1	TGCGCCAGCAGCCAAGTTGAAAGGGGATCCTACGAGCAGTACTTC	CASSQVERGSYEQYF
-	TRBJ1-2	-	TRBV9	TGTGCCAGCAGCCCCCAAAGTACGCCTAACTATGGCTACACCTTC	CASSPQSTPNYGYTF
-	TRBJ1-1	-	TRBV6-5	TGTGCCAGCAGTTACTCGTGGGAGGGGGCTTTCTTT	CASSYSWEGAFF
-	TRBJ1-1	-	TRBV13	TGTGCCAGCAGCTCCTTTCAGGGGAAATCGAACACTGAAGCTTTCTTT	CASSSFQGKSNTEAFF
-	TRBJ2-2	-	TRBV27	TGTGCCAGCAGTTCCGGGAGTTCCGGGGCCGGGGAGCTGTTTTTT	CASSSGSSGAGELFF
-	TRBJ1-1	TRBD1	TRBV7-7	TGTGCCAGCAGCTTATACAGGGGATTGAACACTGAAGCTTTCTTT	CASSLYRGLNTEAFF
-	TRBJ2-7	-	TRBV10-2	TGCGCCAGCAAGGGCAGCCCCTACGAGCAGTACTTC	CASKGSPYEQYF
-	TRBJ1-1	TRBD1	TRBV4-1	TGCGCCAGCAGCCAAGATACAGGGGGCGCGCCGGACACTGAAGCTTTCTTT	CASSQDTGGAPDTEAFF
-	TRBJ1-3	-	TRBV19	TGTGCCAGTAGTATGGCCCCGGGACACCCTACCTCTGGAAACACCATATATTTT	CASSMAPGHPTSGNTIYF
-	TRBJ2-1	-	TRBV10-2	TGCGCCAGCAGTGCTCTAAGCTCCTACAATGAGCAGTTCTTC	CASSALSSYNEQFF
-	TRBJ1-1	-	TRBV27	TGTGCCAGCAGTCGCTTGGGCACTGAAGCTTTCTTT	CASSRLGTEAFF